The 8 T cell receptor beta chains given below trace back to one sample, sequenced in a study of blood T cell repertoires in COVID-19. Generated by immunoSEQ multiplex PCR, the TCRdb table keeps only in-frame clones and is missing some. The table has around 64,000 clones, around 90% seen once; the top ten hold roughly 10%. Source material: peripheral blood. Receptors were obtained from a woman aged 18 to 35 with acute or convalescent COVID-19.

In DNA, the CDR3 is TGCACCAGCAGCCAAGATTCTAGCGGGGGGGCCACAGATACGCAGTATTTT. Protein sequence: CTSSQDSSGGATDTQYF. The genes are TRBV1 and TRBJ2-3; TRBD2, as called in the table, went unchecked against the DNA. TRBV1 is a documented pseudogene. The CDR3 extends over 17 amino acids.

The gene calls are TRBV19 and TRBJ1-1; unclear D gene. The CDR3 length is 13 residues. The germline V gene has CDR1 LNHDA and CDR2 SQIVND (reference sequence). V gave up 4 bases and J gave up 1 base, with 7 bases separating them. As DNA, the CDR3 is TGTGCCAGTAGTAACACGGGGAACACTGAAGCTTTCTTT. This gives the protein CASSNTGNTEAFF.

The chain combines TRBV15 with TRBJ2-1; 11 bases line up with TRBD2. From germline, CDR1 is LNHNV and CDR2 YYDKDF (reference sequence). Unmatched junction bases numbered 3, after V lost 0 bases and J lost 5 bases. This CDR3 comprises 16 residues. CDR3 bases: TGTGCCACCAGCAGAGATACACTAGCGGGGGACAATGAGCAGTTCTTC. It is translated as CATSRDTLAGDNEQFF.

In the case of this clone: The sample holds other DNA sequences that translate to the same CDR3. The gene calls are TRBV18 and TRBJ2-7; D remains unclear. The germline gives CDR1 KGHSH, CDR2 LQKENI. Trimming left V 3 bases short and J 3 bases short, with 9 bases between. CDR3 size: 13 residues. CDR3 loop: CASSPPGSYEQYF. The DNA for the CDR3 is TGTGCCAGCTCACCTCCTGGCAGCTACGAGCAGTACTTC.

The chain joins TRBV7-8 to TRBJ2-7, with 8 bases fitting TRBD1. CDR3 length: 13 amino acids. Germline trimming cut 7 bases from V and 5 bases from J; bases unmatched to any gene: 7. Germline V gene data show CDR1 as SGHVS and CDR2 as FQNEAQ. CDR3 residues: CASTSQGANEQYF. CDR3 sequence (DNA): TGTGCCAGCACCTCTCAGGGGGCTAACGAGCAGTACTTC.

The V call is TRBV9, the J call TRBJ1-3, with 8 bases fitting TRBD1. The CDR3 is 15 residues long. Germline V gene data show CDR1 as SGDLS and CDR2 as YYNGEE. V lost 2 bases and J lost 0; bases outside the gene matches: 1. Here the CDR3 DNA reads TGTGCCAGCAGCGTGGGACAGGCCTCTGGAAACACCATATATTTT. This translates into CASSVGQASGNTIYF.

CDR3 amino acids: CSVVQRLAGDTQYF. The CDR3 DNA reads TGCAGCGTTGTCCAGCGACTAGCGGGGGATACGCAGTATTTT. This chain connects TRBV29-1 to TRBJ2-3; 11 bases fit TRBD2. V dropped 4 bases and J dropped 6; count of bases not matched to a gene: 6. The CDR3 has 14 amino acids. The germline V gene encodes CDR1 SQVTM and CDR2 ANQGSEA.

The rearrangement links TRBV28 to TRBJ1-5; 8 bases match TRBD1. Per the germline V gene, CDR1 is MDHEN and CDR2 is SYDVKM. This CDR3 has 15 amino acids. J gave up 5 bases and V 7 bases, and 10 bases lay outside the gene matches. CDR3 sequence (DNA): TGTGCCAGCAACGGACAGGGCCCAGTGGATCAGCCCCAGCATTTT. This gives the protein CASNGQGPVDQPQHF.